Below, one T cell receptor (beta chain) is given with its context. What it binds is not known. The source of the sample is a study of PD-1 blockade in mismatch repair-deficient tumors. Study context: All were previously treated, progressing patients with some twelve mismatch repair-deficient cancer types.

Sequencing used immunoSEQ multiplex PCR; TCRdb keeps in-frame clones, though not all of them. The repertoire has about 110,000 clones, about 74% of them found once; the top ten carry 4% to 6%. Every patient had mismatch repair deficiency by PCR or immunohistochemistry. TCRs were sequenced from a few patients responding to pembrolizumab. Broader study findings: Tumor-resident clones, often undetectable pretreatment in blood, expanded then contracted after pembrolizumab.

This TCR derives from an adult with mismatch repair-deficient cancer. The sequencing here drew on peripheral blood, taken 60 weeks after starting pembrolizumab.

In DNA form, the CDR3 reads TGTGCCAGCAGTTTAGCGAGGGAGTCGCTTTATGGCTACACCTTC. This sequence encodes CASSLARESLYGYTF. The chain links TRBV27 to TRBJ1-2; no reliable D call. Germline-derived CDR1 and CDR2 are MNHEY and SMNVEV (reference sequence). V was clipped by 2 bases and J by 5 bases, with 15 bases between them. The CDR3 covers 15 residues.